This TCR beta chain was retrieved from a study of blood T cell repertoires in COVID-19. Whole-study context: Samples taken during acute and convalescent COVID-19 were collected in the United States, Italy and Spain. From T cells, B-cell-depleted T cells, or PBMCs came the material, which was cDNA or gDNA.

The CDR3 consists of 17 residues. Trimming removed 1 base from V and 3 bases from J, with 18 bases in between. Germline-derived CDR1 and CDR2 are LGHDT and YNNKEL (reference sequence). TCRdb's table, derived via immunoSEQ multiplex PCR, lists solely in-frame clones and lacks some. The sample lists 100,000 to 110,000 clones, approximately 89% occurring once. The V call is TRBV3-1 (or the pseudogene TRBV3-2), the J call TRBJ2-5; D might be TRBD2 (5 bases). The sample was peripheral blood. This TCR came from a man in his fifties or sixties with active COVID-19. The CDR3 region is CASSQGVTDFSKETQYF. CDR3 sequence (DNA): TGTGCCAGCAGCCAAGGGGTCACGGACTTTTCAAAAGAGACCCAGTACTTC.